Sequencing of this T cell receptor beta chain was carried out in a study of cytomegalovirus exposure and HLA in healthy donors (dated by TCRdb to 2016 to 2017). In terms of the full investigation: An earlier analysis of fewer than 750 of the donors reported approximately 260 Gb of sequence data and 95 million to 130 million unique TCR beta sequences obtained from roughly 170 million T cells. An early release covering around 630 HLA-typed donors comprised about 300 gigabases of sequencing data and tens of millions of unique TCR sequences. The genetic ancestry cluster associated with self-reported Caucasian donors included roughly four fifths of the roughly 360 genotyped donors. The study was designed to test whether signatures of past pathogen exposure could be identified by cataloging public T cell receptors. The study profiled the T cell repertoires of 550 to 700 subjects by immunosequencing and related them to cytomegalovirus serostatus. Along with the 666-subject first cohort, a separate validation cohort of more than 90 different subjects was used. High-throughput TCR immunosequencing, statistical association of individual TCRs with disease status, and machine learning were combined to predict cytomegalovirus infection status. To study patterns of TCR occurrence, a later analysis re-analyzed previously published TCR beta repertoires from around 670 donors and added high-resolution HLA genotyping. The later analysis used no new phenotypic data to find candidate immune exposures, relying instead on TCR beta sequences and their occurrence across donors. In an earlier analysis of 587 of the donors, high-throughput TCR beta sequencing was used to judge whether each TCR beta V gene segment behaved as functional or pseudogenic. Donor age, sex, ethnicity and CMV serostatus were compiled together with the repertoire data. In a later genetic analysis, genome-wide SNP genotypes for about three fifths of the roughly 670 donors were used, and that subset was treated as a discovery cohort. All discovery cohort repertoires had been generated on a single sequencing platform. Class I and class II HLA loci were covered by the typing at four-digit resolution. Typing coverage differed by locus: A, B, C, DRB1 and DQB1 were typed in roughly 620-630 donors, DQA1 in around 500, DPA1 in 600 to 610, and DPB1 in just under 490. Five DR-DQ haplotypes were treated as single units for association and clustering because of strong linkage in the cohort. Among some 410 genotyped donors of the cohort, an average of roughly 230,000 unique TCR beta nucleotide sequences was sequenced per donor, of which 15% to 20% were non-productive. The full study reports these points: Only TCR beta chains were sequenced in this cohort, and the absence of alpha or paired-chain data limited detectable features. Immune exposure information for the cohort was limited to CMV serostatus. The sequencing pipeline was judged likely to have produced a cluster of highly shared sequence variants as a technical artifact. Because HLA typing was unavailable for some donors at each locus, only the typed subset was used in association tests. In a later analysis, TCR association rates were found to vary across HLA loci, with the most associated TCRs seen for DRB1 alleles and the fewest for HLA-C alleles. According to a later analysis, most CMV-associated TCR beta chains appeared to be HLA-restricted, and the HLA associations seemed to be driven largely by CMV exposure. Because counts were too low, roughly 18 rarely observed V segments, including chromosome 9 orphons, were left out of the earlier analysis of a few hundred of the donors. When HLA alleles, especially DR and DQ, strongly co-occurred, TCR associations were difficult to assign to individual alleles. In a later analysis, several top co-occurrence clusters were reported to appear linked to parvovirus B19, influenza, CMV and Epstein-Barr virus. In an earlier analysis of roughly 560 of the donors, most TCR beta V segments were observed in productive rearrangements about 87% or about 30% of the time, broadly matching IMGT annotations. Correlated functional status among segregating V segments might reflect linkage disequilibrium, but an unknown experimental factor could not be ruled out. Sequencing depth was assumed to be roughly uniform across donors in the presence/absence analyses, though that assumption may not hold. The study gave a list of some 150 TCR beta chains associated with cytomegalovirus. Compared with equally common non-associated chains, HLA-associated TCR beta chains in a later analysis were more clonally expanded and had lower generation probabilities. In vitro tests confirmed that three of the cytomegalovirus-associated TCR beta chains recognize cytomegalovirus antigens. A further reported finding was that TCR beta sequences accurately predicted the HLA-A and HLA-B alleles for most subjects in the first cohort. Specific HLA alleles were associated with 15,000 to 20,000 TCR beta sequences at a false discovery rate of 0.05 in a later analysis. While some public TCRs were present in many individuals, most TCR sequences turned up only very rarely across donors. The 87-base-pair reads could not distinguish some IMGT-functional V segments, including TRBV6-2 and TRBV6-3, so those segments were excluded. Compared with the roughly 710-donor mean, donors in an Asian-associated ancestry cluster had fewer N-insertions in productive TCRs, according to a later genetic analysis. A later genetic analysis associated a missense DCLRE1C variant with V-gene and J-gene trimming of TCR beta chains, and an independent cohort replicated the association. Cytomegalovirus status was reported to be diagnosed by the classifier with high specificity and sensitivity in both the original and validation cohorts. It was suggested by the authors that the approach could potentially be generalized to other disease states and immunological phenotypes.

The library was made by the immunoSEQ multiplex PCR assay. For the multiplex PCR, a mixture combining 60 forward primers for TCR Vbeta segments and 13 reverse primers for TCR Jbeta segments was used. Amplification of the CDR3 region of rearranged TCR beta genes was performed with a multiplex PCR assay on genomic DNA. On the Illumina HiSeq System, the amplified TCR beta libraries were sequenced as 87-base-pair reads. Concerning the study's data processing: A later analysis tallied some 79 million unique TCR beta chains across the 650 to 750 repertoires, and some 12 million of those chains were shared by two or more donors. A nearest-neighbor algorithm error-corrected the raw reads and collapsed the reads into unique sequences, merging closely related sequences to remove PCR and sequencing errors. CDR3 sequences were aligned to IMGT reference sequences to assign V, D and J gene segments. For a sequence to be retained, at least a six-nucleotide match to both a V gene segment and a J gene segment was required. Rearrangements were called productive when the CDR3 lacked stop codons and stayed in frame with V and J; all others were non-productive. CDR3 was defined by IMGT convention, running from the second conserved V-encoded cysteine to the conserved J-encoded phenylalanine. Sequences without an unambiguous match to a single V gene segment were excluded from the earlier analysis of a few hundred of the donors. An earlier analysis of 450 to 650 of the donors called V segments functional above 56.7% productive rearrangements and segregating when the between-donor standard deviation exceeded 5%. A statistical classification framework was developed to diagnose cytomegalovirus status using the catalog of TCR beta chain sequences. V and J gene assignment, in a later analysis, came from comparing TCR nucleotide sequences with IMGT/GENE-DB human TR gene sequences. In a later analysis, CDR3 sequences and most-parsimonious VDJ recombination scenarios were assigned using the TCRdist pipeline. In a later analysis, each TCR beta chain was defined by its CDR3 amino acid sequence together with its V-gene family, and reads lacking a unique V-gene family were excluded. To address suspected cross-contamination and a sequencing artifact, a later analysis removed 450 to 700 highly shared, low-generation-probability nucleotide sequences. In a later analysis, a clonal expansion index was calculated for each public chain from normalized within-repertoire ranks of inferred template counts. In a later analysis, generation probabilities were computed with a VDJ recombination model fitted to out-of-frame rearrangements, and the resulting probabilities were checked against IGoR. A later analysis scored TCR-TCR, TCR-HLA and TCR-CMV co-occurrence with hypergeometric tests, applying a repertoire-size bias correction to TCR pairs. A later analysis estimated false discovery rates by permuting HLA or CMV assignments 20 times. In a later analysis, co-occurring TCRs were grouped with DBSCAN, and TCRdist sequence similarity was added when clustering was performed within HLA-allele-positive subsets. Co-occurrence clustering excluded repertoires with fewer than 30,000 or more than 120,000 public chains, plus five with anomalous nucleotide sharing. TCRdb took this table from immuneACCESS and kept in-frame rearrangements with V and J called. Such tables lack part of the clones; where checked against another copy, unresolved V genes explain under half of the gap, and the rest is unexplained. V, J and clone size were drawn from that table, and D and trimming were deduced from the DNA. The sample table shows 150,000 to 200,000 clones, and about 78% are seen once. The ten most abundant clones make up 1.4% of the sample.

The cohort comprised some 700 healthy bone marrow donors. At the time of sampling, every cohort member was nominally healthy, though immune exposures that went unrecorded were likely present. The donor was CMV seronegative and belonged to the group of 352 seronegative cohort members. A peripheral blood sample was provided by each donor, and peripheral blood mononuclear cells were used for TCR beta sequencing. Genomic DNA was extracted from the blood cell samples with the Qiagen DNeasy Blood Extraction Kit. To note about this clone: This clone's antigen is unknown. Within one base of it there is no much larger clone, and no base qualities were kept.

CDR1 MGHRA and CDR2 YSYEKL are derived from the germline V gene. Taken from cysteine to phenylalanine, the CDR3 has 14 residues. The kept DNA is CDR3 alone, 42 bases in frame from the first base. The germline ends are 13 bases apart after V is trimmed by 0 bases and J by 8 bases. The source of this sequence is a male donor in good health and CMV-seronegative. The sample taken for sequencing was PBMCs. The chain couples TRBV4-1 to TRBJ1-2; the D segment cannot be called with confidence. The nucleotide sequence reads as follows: TGCGCCAGCAGCCAAGATGCGGGATTGGGCGGCTACACCTTC. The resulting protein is CASSQDAGLGGYTF.